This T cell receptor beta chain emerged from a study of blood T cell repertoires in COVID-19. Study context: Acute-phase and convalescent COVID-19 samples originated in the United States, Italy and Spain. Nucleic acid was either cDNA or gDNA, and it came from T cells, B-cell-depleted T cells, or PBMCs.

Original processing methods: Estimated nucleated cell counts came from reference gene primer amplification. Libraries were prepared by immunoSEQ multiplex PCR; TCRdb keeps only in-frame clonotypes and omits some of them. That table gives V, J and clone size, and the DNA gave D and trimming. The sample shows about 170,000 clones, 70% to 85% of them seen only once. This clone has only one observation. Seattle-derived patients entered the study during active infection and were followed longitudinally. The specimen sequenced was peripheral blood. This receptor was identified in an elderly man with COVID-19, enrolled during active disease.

The CDR3 protein is CASDDRVGTEAFF. The CDR3 nucleotides are TGTGCCAGTGACGACAGGGTGGGCACTGAAGCTTTCTTT. V and J are TRBV19 and TRBJ1-1; 7 bases fit TRBD1. Germline CDR1 and CDR2: LNHDA and SQIVND (reference sequence). This CDR3 is 13 amino acids long. V lost 8 bases and J lost 4; bases outside the gene matches: 7.